Following are 5 T cell receptor beta chains from one sample sequenced in a study of neoadjuvant anti-PD-1 for oral cavity cancer. Method: immunoSEQ multiplex PCR; TCRdb's copy keeps in-frame clones and lacks some. The sample records about 12,000 clones, about 76% being singletons. Specified time point: after neoadjuvant nivolumab, at surgical resection. The input for sequencing was PBMCs, taken after nivolumab (anti-PD-1) treatment. These receptors were taken from a person aged 40 to 85 with oral cavity squamous cell carcinoma.

V usage is TRBV11-2 and J usage is TRBJ1-3; unclear D gene. This CDR3 has 15 amino acids. In germline, CDR1 is SGHAT, CDR2 FQNNGV. The germline V and J ends were trimmed by 5 bases and 0 bases, with 11 bases remaining between them. The DNA of the CDR3 is TGTGCCAGCAGCGGAAGACGGAACTCTGGAAACACCATATATTTT. Amino acid sequence: CASSGRRNSGNTIYF.

This chain links TRBV4-1 with TRBJ2-7, with D possibly being TRBD2 (6 bases). The CDR3 is made up of 14 amino acids. V was cut by 4 bases and J by 4 bases, with 14 bases left in between. Germline assignment: CDR1 MGHRA and CDR2 YSYEKL. The CDR3: CASSRTGEKYEQYF. CDR3 in DNA: TGCGCCAGCAGCCGGACGGGGGAAAAATACGAGCAGTACTTC.

The chain uses TRBV5-1 and TRBJ1-4; 7 bases align to TRBD1. The length of the CDR3 is 16 residues. V was clipped by 0 bases and J by 7 bases; unmatched bases: 9. Per the germline V gene, CDR1 is SGHRS and CDR2 is YFSETQ. CDR3 in DNA: TGCGCCAGCAGCTTGGGCTCCGGGACAGATTTTGAAAAACTGTTTTTT. This codes for CASSLGSGTDFEKLFF.

The chain is built from TRBV5-1 and TRBJ2-6; D unclear. Germline CDR1 SGHRS, CDR2 YFSETQ. This CDR3 contains 13 residues. The ends were cut back, 9 bases at V and 2 bases at J, with 9 bases in the middle. DNA for the CDR3: TGCGCCACCCGGAAGACTGGGGCCAACGTCCTGACTTTC. Translating gives CATRKTGANVLTF.

The rearrangement links TRBV28 to TRBJ1-1, with unresolved D. Germline values: CDR1 MDHEN, CDR2 SYDVKM. V lost 3 bases, J lost 1 base, and 6 bases lay in between. The CDR3 is made up of 13 amino acids. CDR3: CASSFRPNTEAFF. CDR3 nucleotides: TGTGCCAGCAGTTTCCGGCCGAACACTGAAGCTTTCTTT. Based on the CDR3 plus reference TRBV28 and TRBJ1-1, the full variable domain is DVKVTQSSRYLVKRTGEKVFLECVQDMDHENMFWYRQDPGLGLRLIYFSYDVKMKEKGDIPEGYSVSREKKERFSLILESASTNQTSMYLCASSFRPNTEAFFGQGTRLTVV.